This T cell receptor beta chain originates from a study of T cell repertoires in cytomegalovirus infection. About this clonotype: No antigen is known for it.

Study outcomes and limitations: The ex vivo response was dominated by HLA-C-restricted CMV-specific TCR beta clonotypes.

The V gene end was trimmed by 5 bases and the J gene end by 5 bases; junction bases not matched to a gene: 8. The length of the CDR3 is 16 residues. Germline CDR1 SGHTA, CDR2 FQGTGA. In TCRdb, the reads were re-called with MiXCR into one record per CDR3 protein. The sample consists of about 530,000 distinct CDR3 sequences, more than 20% of them appearing once. Sequencing was carried out using PBMCs. This TCR was sampled from a human donor in good health (CMV status not recorded). Some clones in this sample may be carry-over from other donors' samples. V is TRBV7-3 and J is TRBJ2-2; 10 nucleotides line up with TRBD1. The CDR3, as DNA: TGTGCCAGCAGCGCGACAGGGGGCACAAGAACCGGGGAGCTGTTTTTT. The encoded protein is CASSATGGTRTGELFF.